Sequencing of this T cell receptor (beta chain) was carried out in a study of T-cell memory formation after mild COVID-19 (dated by TCRdb to the early 2020s). For the wider study: TCR sequence clusters from the two donors were largely donor specific. The cohort comprised two young, previously healthy adult volunteers, one female and one male. Longitudinal TCRalpha and TCRbeta repertoire sequencing tracked T-cell clones expanding and contracting after mild COVID-19 in a couple of donors. The study at large found these results: The detection of some responding clones in pre-infection memory suggests that pre-existing cross-reactive memory T cells joined the SARS-CoV-2 response. The study included only a couple of mild cases, and larger cohorts that include severe cases with pre-infection samples were judged to be necessary. Clones contracting from day 15 to 85 had balanced CD4/CD8 phenotypes, while a second wave expanding from day 15 to 37 was biased towards CD4+. SARS-CoV-2 specificity of the second-wave clones peaking on day 37 was not confirmed. Contracting CD4+ clones turned up mainly in the CM and EM memory subsets, whereas EMRA was where CD8+ clones were enriched.

Details on this clonotype: No cognate antigen has been identified for it. Base qualities are not recorded, but no much larger clone differs from it by a single base.

Sequencer: Illumina NovaSeq 6000. cDNA libraries for TCRalpha and TCRbeta were prepared by 5'RACE using constant-segment primers, with sample barcodes and unique molecular identifiers added. RNA was extracted from every sample with Trizol reagent. Libraries were amplified in two PCR steps, with a second sample barcode and Illumina TruSeq adapters added in the second step. The libraries were sequenced on an Illumina NovaSeq using 2 x 150 bp paired-end reads. Regarding the original processing steps: With migec v1.2.7, reads were demultiplexed and then collapsed into UMI-guided consensus sequences. Using mixcr v2.1.11, UMI consensuses were aligned to TRA and TRB V and J templates and then assembled into clonotypes. Clonotypes were classified as expanded or contracted when called significant by both edgeR and NoisET, with noise models trained on biological replicates. edgeR calls used a false discovery rate-adjusted p below 0.01 and a log2 fold-change threshold of 1. As an exploratory analysis of dynamics, PCA with hierarchical clustering was applied to max-normalized trajectories of the 1000 most abundant clonotypes. Separately sequenced CD4+ and CD8+ repertoires were used to assign a CD4 or CD8 phenotype to each responding clone. The public reads were run again by TCRdb, first through fastp at Q25 and then through MiXCR, and only productive beta chains were kept. One record per CDR3 amino acid sequence lists the most common genes and DNA. These V and J calls rely on TCRdb rather than the paper's analysis. The sample table lists 58,000 or so distinct CDR3 sequences, about 27% of them with a count of one. The ten largest make up approximately 39% of the sample.

Ficoll-Paque density gradient centrifugation was the method used to isolate PBMCs. This TCR derives from a man aged 18 to 35 who had mild COVID-19 (a few samples of this study predate the infection). The sample titles of this study are shuffled in the database, so cell type and time point are left out; the donor was told from shared clones. The sequenced material came from PBMCs or a T cell subset sorted from them (not recorded which).

The CDR3 corresponds to CATSRDRTSGVAEQFF. The DNA is as follows: TGTGCCACCAGCAGAGATCGAACTAGCGGGGTTGCTGAGCAGTTCTTC. In this chain, TRBV15 is recombined with TRBJ2-1; 10 middle bases align to TRBD2. CDR1 and CDR2 are drawn from the germline V gene (reference sequence): LNHNV, YYDKDF. The CDR3, cysteine through phenylalanine, is 16 amino acids long. Only the CDR3 part of the read is kept: 48 bases, read in frame from the first base. The junction shows trimming of 0 bases on V and 9 bases on J, and the gene matches do not reach 8 bases of it.